This T cell receptor beta chain was captured in a study of regulatory T cells in long-lasting Graves disease. Study-wide results and limits: TCR diversity was lower in persistent Graves' patients than in newly diagnosed ones. Preferential use of TRBV28, TRBJ1-2 and TRBJ2-5 was seen in persistent disease. Only a small sample size was used, which may have cut accuracy.

Germline lookup yields CDR1 SGHRS and CDR2 YFSETQ. V shed 4 bases and J 7 bases; nucleotides not matched to a gene: 6. This CDR3 comprises 14 residues. Investigators prepared the TCR beta libraries by applying iRepertoire HTBI primers and Arm-PCR of CDR3 regions. Via MiXCR, TCRdb re-called the multiplex PCR reads, giving one row per CDR3 protein. The sample holds about 400,000 distinct CDR3 sequences; around 15% are singletons and the top ten take just over 20%. Time point reported: newly diagnosed GD, antithyroid drugs for less than 3 months. Making the TCR library involved RNA that had been extracted from PBMCs. At least ten counts were recorded for this clonotype. Antigen: not known. The same data also contributed to another study, on T cells in Graves' hyperthyroidism and ophthalmopathy. That source reports: A model of 13 V-J pairs discriminated ophthalmopathy from stable hyperthyroidism.

The chain joins TRBV5-1 to TRBJ1-5, with 9 positions matching TRBD1. The sequencing here drew on peripheral blood mononuclear cells (PBMCs), taken at new diagnosis, from a patient treated with antithyroid drugs. The receptor comes from a woman between 18 and 29 years old with Graves disease. CDR3: CASSTGQGGQPQHF. The CDR3 nucleotides are TGCGCCAGCAGCACGGGACAGGGTGGCCAGCCCCAGCATTTT.